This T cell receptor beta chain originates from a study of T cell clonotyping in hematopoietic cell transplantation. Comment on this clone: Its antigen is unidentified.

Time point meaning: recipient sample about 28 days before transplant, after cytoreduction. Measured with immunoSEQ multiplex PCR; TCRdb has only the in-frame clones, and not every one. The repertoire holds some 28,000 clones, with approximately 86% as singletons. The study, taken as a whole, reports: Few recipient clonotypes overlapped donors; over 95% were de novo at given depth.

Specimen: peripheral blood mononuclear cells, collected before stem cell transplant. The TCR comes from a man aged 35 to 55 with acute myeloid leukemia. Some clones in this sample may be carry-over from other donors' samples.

CDR3 loop: CASSQGPTDTQYF. CDR3 DNA: TGCGCCAGCAGCCAGGGGCCTACAGATACGCAGTATTTT. The chain links TRBV4-1 to TRBJ2-3; a weak D match, TRBD1 (5 bases). Trimming took off 3 bases at V and 3 bases at J, with 7 bases between the two ends. There are 13 residues in the CDR3. CDR1 and CDR2 from the germline V gene are MGHRA and YSYEKL.